The present entry profiles one TCR beta chain with its context. Its target is unknown. A multiplex PCR was run with 60 Vbeta primers and 13 Jbeta primers. Authors' methods: In a later analysis, the count reached 80 million or so unique TCR beta chains, with around 11 million shared. The method was immunoSEQ multiplex PCR; TCRdb's version includes in-frame clones alone and lacks a portion of them. V and J calls and clone size come straight from that table; D and trimming were deduced from the DNA. This table holds some 200,000 clones, roughly 79% found once. The CDR3 covers 13 residues. The V gene's germline CDR1 is MNHEY and CDR2 SVGAGI. V lost 8 bases and J lost 1, with 11 bases in between. The data stem from a study of cytomegalovirus exposure and HLA in healthy donors. Points from the study as a whole: Presence/absence comparisons presumed near-even sequencing depth among donors. Highest at DRB1 and lowest at HLA-C, TCR association rates differed among HLA loci in a later analysis.

In nominal health when sampled, donors likely had unrecorded immune exposures nonetheless. The genes are TRBV6-5 and TRBJ1-1; no reliable D call. This clonotype was sampled from a middle-aged woman in good health and CMV-seronegative. The sequencing sample was made of PBMCs. In DNA, the CDR3 is TGTGCCAGCCATCGAAGAGAGAACACTGAAGCTTTCTTT. It codes for CASHRRENTEAFF.